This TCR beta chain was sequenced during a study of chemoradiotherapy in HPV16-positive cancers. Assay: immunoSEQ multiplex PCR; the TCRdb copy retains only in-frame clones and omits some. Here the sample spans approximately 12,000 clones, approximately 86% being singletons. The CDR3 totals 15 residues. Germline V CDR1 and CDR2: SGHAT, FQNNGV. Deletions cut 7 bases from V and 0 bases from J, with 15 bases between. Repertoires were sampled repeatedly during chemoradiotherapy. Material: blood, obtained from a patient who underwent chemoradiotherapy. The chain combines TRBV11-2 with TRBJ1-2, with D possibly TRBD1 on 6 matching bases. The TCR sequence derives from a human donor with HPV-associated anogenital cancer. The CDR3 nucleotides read TGTGCCAGCACCGATACAGGGCCTTCTAACTATGGCTACACCTTC. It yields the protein CASTDTGPSNYGYTF.